Following are 9 T cell receptor beta chains from one sample sequenced in a study of immune evolution from preneoplasia to lung adenocarcinoma (TCRdb year 2021). The library was produced with the immunoSEQ multiplex PCR assay. The table was pulled from immuneACCESS by TCRdb, which kept in-frame rearrangements only. Such tables lose some clones; where checked, under half of the loss comes from unresolved V genes, and the rest has no known cause. In this sample the table shows approximately 26,000 clones, roughly 70% of which occur a single time. Around 6% of the sample rests with the top ten. Sequenced material: FFPE invasive lung adenocarcinoma tissue. The cell subset or site label, as the study defines it: frankly invasive lung adenocarcinoma (ADC). The origin of the receptors is a person between 55 and 69 years old with invasive lung adenocarcinoma. Some clones in this sample may be carry-over from other donors' samples.

Regarding this clone: Germline and junction disagree at one end, which may indicate a read error. The chain links TRBV7-6 to TRBJ2-3; D possibly uses TRBD1 or TRBD2 (5 bases each). There are 17 residues in the CDR3. Germline values: CDR1 SGHVS, CDR2 FNYEAQ. The CDR3 sequence is CASSIAPPGTFTDTQYF. The DNA for the CDR3 is TGTGCCAGCAGCATAGCCCCCCCCGGGACGTTCACAGATACGCAGTATTTT.

This clone is a singleton in its sample. The rearrangement joins TRBV2 to TRBJ2-3, with D perhaps being TRBD1 or TRBD2 (5 bases each). Germline V gene lookup returns CDR1 SNHLY and CDR2 FYNNEI. This CDR3 has 14 amino acids. The germline V and J ends were trimmed by 10 bases and 0 bases, with 14 bases remaining between them. CDR3 nucleotide sequence: TGTGCCAACGACCGGGACCCTAGCACAGATACGCAGTATTTT. Translating gives CANDRDPSTDTQYF.

The chain links TRBV7-2 to TRBJ2-1; D remains ambiguous. Between the trimmed V and J ends, which lost 1 base and 4 bases, there was a span of 5 bases. There are 13 residues in the CDR3. The germline V gene has CDR1 SGHTA and CDR2 FQGNSA. This chain's CDR3 is CASSLDEYNEQFF. The CDR3 coding sequence is TGTGCCAGCAGCTTAGACGAGTACAATGAGCAGTTCTTC.

The V and J genes are TRBV25-1 and TRBJ2-7, with 7 bases matching TRBD2. This CDR3 is 15 amino acids long. Germline V CDR1 and CDR2: MGHDK, SYGVNS. Trimming cost V 6 bases and J 1 base; bases outside gene matches: 9. CDR3 nucleotides: TGTGCCAGCAGCGGGAGGCCGGCAGGGTCCTACGAGCAGTACTTC. It is translated as CASSGRPAGSYEQYF.

The J gene is TRBJ1-5, the V gene TRBV19, with 9 bases matching TRBD1. The CDR3 is 17 residues long. Per the germline V gene, CDR1 is LNHDA and CDR2 is SQIVND (reference sequence). V shed 5 bases, J shed 0 bases, and the junction held 8 bases outside the gene matches. CDR3 loop: CASSFRDRAYSNQPQHF. The CDR3 DNA reads TGTGCCAGTAGTTTCCGGGACAGGGCTTATAGCAATCAGCCCCAGCATTTT.

V usage is TRBV7-9 and J usage is TRBJ2-5, with D unresolved. In germline, CDR1 is SEHNR, CDR2 FQNEAQ (reference sequence). The germline V and J ends were trimmed by 1 base and 6 bases, with 12 bases remaining between them. CDR3 length: 14 amino acids. The CDR3, as DNA: TGTGCCAGCAGCTTAGAAACCTCCCCAAAGACCCAGTACTTC. Translating gives CASSLETSPKTQYF.

The table lists this clone with a few counts. The rearrangement uses TRBV29-1 and TRBJ1-2, with D perhaps TRBD1 (6 bases). The CDR3 loop spans 12 amino acids. Germline CDR1 and CDR2: SQVTM and ANQGSEA. Between the trimmed V and J ends, which lost 8 bases and 7 bases, there was a span of 17 bases. The CDR3 sequence is CSFYREEGGYTF. The CDR3 region has the DNA TGCAGCTTCTACAGGGAGGAGGGTGGCTACACCTTC.

This chain links TRBV11-2 with TRBJ2-5, with D perhaps TRBD2 (6 bases). Trimming cost V 5 bases and J 4 bases, with 17 bases left between them. The CDR3 contains 15 residues. Germline CDR1 is SGHAT and CDR2 is FQNNGV. CDR3 sequence: CASSQLLSGGETQYF. The CDR3 coding sequence is TGTGCCAGCAGCCAGCTCCTATCCGGGGGAGAGACCCAGTACTTC.

V is TRBV7-2 and J is TRBJ2-1; D is undetermined. The V end lost 1 base, the J end lost 6 bases, and 13 bases lay between the germline ends. The CDR3 has 15 amino acids. Germline loops: CDR1 SGHTA, CDR2 FQGNSA. CDR3 sequence: CASSLGGPVANEQFF. CDR3 nucleotide sequence: TGTGCCAGCAGCTTAGGAGGTCCAGTCGCCAATGAGCAGTTCTTC.